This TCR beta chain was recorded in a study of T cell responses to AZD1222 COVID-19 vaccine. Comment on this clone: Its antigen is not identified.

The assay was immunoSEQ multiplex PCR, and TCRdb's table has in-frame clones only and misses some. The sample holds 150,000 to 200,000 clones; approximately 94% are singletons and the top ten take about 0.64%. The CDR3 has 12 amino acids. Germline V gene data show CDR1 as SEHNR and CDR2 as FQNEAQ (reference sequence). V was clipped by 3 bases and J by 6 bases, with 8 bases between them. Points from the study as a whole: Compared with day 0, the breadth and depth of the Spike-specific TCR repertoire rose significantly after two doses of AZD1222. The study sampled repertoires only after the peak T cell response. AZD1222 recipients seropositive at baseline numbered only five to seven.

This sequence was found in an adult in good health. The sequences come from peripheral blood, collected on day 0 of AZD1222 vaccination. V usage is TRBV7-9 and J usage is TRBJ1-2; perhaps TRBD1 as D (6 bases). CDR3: CASSFGQHGYTF. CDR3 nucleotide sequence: TGTGCCAGCAGCTTCGGACAGCATGGCTACACCTTC.